This is a list of T cell receptor beta chains from one sample in a study of shared clonotypes between healthy human individuals. The data were produced by immunoSEQ multiplex PCR, yet TCRdb's version contains in-frame clones alone and is incomplete. The repertoire holds roughly 700,000 clones, around 90% seen once, with less than 40% in the top ten. The sequencing input was memory CD8+ T cells from PBMCs. These TCRs come from a man between 18 and 29 years old in good health. Some clones in this sample may be carry-over from other donors' samples. Each CDR3 is given without its conserved first and last residue. Fields, in order: V gene, CDR3 protein.

>TRBV2
ASSEVIGQGRDEQF
>TRBV6-5
ASSYGETNYGYT
>TRBV4-1
ASTGRSGKLF
>TRBV7-9
ASSQKGGTEAF
>TRBV19
ASSIRGWSTEAF
>TRBV9
ASSGRTSGFSYNEQF
>TRBV4-3
ASSQDRVTSYEQY
>TRBV4-1
ASSLTSGSNEQY
>TRBV29-1
SSGQMNTEAF
>TRBV15
ATSSPIESSGMRSEQF
>TRBV5-1
ASSSARGEQY
>TRBV19
ASSINGGGPPEAF
>TRBV30
AWSVRGSRSEKLF
>TRBV7-2
ASRPGTPPYEQY
>TRBV4-2
ASSQGIASEANVLT
>TRBV25-1
ASSENRDYGYT
>TRBV13
ASSLGRTGANYGYT
>TRBV11-2
ASRPNYRANEQF
>TRBV7-9
ASSGFQGLGTQY
>TRBV27
ASSFFGTYNEQF
>TRBV9
ASSETSEETQY
>TRBV11-2
ASSYGTGGYGYT
>TRBV27
ASRGGWTGYT
>TRBV6-5
ASRGQGTTEAF
>TRBV5-6
ASSVRSLDGYT
>TRBV5-8
ASRHWGTSGASSYNEQF
>TRBV27
ASSLRGGYSNQPQH
>TRBV9
ASSARDRPYEQY
>TRBV5-6
ASSTSQGRPYEQY
>TRBV19
ASSIGAVGFSYNEQF
>TRBV10-3
AISESRGSSGYT
>TRBV18
ASSPISSWSSYNEQF
>TRBV27
ASSIFGAYNEQF
>TRBV28
ASNQGSLSTDTQY
>TRBV9
ASSVGTGFYEQY
>TRBV4-3
ASSQVWNRETDTQY
>TRBV7-2
ASSLLGGYYGYT
>TRBV7-8
ASSLSSFYEQY
>TRBV7-3
ASSLFRYTEAF
>TRBV7-9
ASTPRIGTETYEQY
>TRBV29-1
SAVGLALRTDTQY
>TRBV10-1
ASSESRAGGITDTQY
>TRBV7-9
ASSLVDGQNEKLF
>TRBV29-1
SVLGRGVYEQY
>TRBV28
ASSSAGTGHSYYGYT